This TCR beta chain derives from a study of shared clonotypes between healthy human individuals. Study overall: Ranging from 18 to 49 in age, donors were two women and three men. Used for every donor were three CD4 naive, three CD4 memory, two CD8 naive and one CD8 memory plate.

The study, taken as a whole, reports: What limited the represented genetic and exposure-history diversity was the small number of donors. In contrast to clonotypes shared by all four donors, non-shared clonotypes had lower generation probabilities.

Concerning this clone: Its target is unknown.

There are 12 residues in the CDR3. CDR1 and CDR2 from the germline V gene are SGHTA and FQGTGA. V lost 2 bases to trimming and J lost 6 bases, with 8 bases between them. TCRdb's table, derived via immunoSEQ multiplex PCR, lists solely in-frame clones and lacks some. Of hundreds of thousands of clones in the sample, roughly 97% are singletons; the top ten hold 0.055% to 0.07%. The chain carries TRBV7-3 and TRBJ2-7; tentatively, D is TRBD1 (5 bases). The receptor's source is a woman under 40 in good health. Sequenced: naive CD4+ T cells sorted from blood. Regarding subset: CD45RA+ positively selected. The CDR3 coding sequence is TGTGCCAGCAGCTTACCAGGGCGCGAGCAGTACTTC. Protein product: CASSLPGREQYF.